Below, one TCR beta chain is given with its context. Its antigen is currently unknown. This sample is drawn from a study of cytomegalovirus exposure and HLA in healthy donors. CDR3 length: 16 amino acids. With V trimmed by 6 bases and J by 5 bases, 16 bases remained unmatched. Germline V gives CDR1 SGHAT, CDR2 FQNNGV. PCR used 60 Vbeta primers and 13 Jbeta primers. Using immunoSEQ multiplex PCR, the repertoire was profiled, and TCRdb retains in-frame clones only, with some absent. The sample holds roughly 90,000 clones; around 79% are singletons and the top ten take 4.6%. The study's findings and limits: Later genetic work tied a missense DCLRE1C variant to beta-chain V and J trimming.

The sequence came from a woman aged 40 to 55 in good health and CMV-seropositive. This sequence joins TRBV11-2 and TRBJ2-7; TRBD1 aligns across 7 bases. Material for sequencing was PBMCs. The DNA for the CDR3 is TGTGCCAGCAGAACGGAGACAGGGAACATTCTGGACGAGCAGTACTTC. Its translation: CASRTETGNILDEQYF.